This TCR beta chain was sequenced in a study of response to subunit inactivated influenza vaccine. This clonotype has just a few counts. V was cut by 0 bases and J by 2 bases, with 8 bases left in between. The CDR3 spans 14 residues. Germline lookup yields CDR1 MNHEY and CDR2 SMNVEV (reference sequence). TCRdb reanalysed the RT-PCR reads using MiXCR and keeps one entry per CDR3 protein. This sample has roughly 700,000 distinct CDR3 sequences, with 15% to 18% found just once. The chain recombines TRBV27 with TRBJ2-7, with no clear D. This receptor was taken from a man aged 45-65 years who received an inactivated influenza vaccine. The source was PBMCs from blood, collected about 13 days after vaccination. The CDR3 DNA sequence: TGTGCCAGCAGTTTATCGACCGATGCCTACGAGCAGTACTTC. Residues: CASSLSTDAYEQYF.